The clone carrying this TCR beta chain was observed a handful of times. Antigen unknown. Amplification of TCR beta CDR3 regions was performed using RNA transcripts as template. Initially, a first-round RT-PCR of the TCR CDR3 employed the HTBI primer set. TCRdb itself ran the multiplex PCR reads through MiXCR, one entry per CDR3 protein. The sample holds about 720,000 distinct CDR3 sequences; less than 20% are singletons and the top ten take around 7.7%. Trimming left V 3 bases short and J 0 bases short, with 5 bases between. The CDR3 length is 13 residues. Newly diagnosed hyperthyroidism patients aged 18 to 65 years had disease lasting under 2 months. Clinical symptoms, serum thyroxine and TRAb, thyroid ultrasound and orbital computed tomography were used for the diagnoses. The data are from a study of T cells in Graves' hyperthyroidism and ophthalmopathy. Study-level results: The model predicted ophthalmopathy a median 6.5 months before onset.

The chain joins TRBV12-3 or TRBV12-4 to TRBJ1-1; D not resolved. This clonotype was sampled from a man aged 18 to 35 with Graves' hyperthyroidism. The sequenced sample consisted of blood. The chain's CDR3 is CASSFRMNTEAFF. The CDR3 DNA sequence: TGTGCCAGCAGTTTTCGGATGAACACTGAAGCTTTCTTT.